This T cell receptor (beta chain) emerged from a study of blood T cells in healthy people across ages. Primed by a sample-barcoded 5' primer and a J-beta primer mix, a second PCR proceeded for roughly 7 to 12 cycles. Every single cDNA molecule received a tag from a template-switch adaptor with 12 random nucleotides. TCRdb passed the 5' RACE reads through MiXCR, listing each CDR3 protein once. The repertoire holds hundreds of thousands of distinct CDR3 sequences, roughly three fifths seen once, with 20% to 30% in the top ten. Notes on the study in general: TCR beta diversity, measured per million T cells, fell in a roughly linear way with age.

Comment on this clonotype: As yet, its antigen is unknown.

With 5 bases clipped from V and 3 bases from J, the junction kept 4 bases outside the gene matches. The CDR3 loop spans 14 amino acids. The V gene's germline CDR1 is MDHEN and CDR2 SYDVKM. The rearrangement joins TRBV28 to TRBJ1-2, with TRBD1 matching 9 bases. What was sequenced was blood. The origin of this receptor is a man aged 40-55 years in good health. This chain's CDR3 is CASSRTGADYGYTF. As DNA, the CDR3 is TGTGCCAGCAGTCGGACAGGGGCGGACTATGGCTACACCTTC.